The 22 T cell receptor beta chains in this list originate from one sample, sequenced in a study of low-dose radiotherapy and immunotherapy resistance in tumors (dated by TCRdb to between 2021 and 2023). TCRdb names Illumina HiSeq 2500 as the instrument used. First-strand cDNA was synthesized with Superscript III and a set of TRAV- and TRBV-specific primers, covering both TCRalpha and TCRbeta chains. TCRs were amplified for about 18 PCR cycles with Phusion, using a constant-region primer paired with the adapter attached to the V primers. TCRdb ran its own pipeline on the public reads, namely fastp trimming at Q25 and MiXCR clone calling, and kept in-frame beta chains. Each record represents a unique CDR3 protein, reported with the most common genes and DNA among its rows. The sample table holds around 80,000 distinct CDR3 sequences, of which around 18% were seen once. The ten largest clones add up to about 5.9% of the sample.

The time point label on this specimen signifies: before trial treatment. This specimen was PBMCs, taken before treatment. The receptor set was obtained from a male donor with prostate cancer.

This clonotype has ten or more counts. The CDR3: CASSSLKETGHVAYEQYF. The DNA of the CDR3 is TGTGCCAGTAGTTCCCTCAAGGAGACAGGACACGTGGCCTACGAGCAGTACTTC. The J gene is TRBJ2-7, the V gene TRBV19; maybe TRBD1 (6 bases). This CDR3 comprises 18 residues. V lost 5 bases, J lost 2 bases, and 25 bases lay in between. The germline V gene has CDR1 LNHDA and CDR2 SQIVND (reference sequence).

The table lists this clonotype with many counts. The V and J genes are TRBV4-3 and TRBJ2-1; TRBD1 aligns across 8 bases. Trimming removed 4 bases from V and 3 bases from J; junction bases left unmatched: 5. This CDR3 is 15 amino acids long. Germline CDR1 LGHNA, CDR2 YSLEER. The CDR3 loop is CASSPETGVYNEQFF. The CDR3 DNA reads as TGCGCCAGCAGCCCCGAGACAGGGGTCTACAATGAGCAGTTCTTC.

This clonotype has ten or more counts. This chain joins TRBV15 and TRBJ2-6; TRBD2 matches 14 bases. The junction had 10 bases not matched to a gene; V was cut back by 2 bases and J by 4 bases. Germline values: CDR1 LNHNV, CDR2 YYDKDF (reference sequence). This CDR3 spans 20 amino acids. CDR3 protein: CATSRRRLAGGPEGANVLTF. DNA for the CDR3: TGTGCCACCAGCAGACGCCGACTAGCGGGAGGGCCAGAGGGGGCCAACGTCCTGACTTTC.

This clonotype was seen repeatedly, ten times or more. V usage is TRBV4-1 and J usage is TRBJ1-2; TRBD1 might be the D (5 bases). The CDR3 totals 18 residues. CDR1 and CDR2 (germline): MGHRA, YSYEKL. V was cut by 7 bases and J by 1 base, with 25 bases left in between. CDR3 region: CASTQQTSDKKINYGYTF. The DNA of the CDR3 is TGCGCCAGCACCCAGCAAACTTCGGACAAGAAGATTAACTATGGCTACACCTTC.

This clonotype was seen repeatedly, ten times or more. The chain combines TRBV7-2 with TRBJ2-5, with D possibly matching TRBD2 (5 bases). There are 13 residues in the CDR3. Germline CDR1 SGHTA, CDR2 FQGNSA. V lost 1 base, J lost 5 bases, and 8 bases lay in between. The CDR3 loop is CASSLGGSETQYF. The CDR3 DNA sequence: TGTGCCAGCAGCTTAGGAGGGTCGGAGACCCAGTACTTC.

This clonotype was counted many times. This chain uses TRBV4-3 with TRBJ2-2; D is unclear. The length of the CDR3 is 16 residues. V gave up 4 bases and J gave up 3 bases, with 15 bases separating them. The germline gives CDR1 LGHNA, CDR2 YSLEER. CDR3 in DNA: TGCGCCAGCAGCCCCAGCCCTCGAAGTGACACCGGGGAGCTGTTTTTT. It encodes CASSPSPRSDTGELFF.

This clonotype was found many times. The CDR3 coding sequence is TGTGCCAGTCTCAGGACAGGGACCTCTATTCCTGAAGCTTTCTTT. Residues: CASLRTGTSIPEAFF. V and J are TRBV19 and TRBJ1-1; 8 bases are shared with TRBD1. The ends lost 8 bases at V and 6 bases at J; junction bases unmatched: 14. Germline lookup yields CDR1 LNHDA and CDR2 SQIVND (reference sequence). The CDR3 totals 15 residues.

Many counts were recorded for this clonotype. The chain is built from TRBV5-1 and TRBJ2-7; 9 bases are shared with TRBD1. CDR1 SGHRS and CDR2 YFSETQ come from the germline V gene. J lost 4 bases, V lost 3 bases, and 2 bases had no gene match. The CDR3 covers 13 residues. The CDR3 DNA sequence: TGCGCCAGCAGCTCGGACAGGGGTTACGAGCAGTACTTC. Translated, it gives CASSSDRGYEQYF.

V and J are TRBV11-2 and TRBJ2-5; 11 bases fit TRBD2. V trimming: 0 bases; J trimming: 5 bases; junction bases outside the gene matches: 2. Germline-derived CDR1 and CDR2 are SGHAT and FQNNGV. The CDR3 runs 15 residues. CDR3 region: CASSLEASGRETQYF. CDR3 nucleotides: TGTGCCAGCAGCTTAGAGGCTAGCGGGAGGGAGACCCAGTACTTC.

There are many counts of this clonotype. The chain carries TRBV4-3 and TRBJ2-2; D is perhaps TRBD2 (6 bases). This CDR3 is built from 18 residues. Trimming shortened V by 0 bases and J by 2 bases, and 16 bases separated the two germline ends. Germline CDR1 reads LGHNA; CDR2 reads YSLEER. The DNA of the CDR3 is TGCGCCAGCAGCCAAGACAGTCGTTCGGGAGCAAACACCGGGGAGCTGTTTTTT. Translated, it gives CASSQDSRSGANTGELFF.

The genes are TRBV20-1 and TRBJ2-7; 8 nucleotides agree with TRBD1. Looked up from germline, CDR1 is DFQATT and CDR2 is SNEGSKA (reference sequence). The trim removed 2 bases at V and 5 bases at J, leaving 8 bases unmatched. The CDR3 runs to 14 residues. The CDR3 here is CSARLPDRADEQYF. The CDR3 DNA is TGCAGTGCTAGACTCCCGGACAGGGCCGACGAGCAGTACTTC.

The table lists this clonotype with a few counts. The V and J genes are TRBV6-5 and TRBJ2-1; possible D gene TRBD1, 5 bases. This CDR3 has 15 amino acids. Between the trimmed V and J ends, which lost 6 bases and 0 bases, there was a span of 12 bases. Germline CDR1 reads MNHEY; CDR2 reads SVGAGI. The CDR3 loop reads CASRTGRGSYNEQFF. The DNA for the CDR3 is TGTGCCAGCAGGACTGGAAGGGGCTCCTACAATGAGCAGTTCTTC.

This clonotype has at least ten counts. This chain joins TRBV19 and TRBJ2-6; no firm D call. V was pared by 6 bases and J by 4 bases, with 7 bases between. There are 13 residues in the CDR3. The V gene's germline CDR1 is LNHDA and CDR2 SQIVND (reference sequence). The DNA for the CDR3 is TGTGCCAGTAGCTTTCAGGGGGCCAACGTCCTGACTTTC. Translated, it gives CASSFQGANVLTF.

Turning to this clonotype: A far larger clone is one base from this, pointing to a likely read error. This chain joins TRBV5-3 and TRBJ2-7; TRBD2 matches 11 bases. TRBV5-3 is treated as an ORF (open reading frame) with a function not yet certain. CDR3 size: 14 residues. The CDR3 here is CTSSSGTSGYEQYF. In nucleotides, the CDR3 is TGCACCAGCAGCTCCGGGACTAGCGGTTACGAGCAGTACTTC.

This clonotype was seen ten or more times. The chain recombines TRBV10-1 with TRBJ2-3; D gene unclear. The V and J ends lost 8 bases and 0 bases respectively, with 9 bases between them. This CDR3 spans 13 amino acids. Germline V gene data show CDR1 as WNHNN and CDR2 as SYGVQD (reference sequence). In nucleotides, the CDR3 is TGCGCCAGCCATCAACTAAGCACAGATACGCAGTATTTT. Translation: CASHQLSTDTQYF.

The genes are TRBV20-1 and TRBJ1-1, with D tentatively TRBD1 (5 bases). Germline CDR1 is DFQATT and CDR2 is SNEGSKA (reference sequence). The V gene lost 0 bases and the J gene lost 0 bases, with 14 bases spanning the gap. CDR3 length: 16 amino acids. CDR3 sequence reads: CSARDSLAGMNTEAFF. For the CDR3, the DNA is TGCAGTGCTAGAGATAGTTTAGCAGGGATGAACACTGAAGCTTTCTTT.

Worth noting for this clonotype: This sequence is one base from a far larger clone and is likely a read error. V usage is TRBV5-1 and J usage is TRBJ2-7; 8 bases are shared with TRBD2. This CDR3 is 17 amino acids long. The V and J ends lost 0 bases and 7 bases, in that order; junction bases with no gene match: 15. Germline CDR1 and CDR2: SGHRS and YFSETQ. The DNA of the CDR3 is TGCGCCAGCAGCTTGGGGCCCGGGGGGGCCACCTACAATGAGCAGTACTTC. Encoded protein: CASSLGPGGATYNEQYF.

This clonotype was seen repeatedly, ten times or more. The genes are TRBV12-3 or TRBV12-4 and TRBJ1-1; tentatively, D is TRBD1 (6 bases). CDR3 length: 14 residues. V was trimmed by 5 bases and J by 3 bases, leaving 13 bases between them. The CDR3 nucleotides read TGTGCCAGCAGTATACAGGGTTATCACACTGAAGCTTTCTTT. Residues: CASSIQGYHTEAFF.

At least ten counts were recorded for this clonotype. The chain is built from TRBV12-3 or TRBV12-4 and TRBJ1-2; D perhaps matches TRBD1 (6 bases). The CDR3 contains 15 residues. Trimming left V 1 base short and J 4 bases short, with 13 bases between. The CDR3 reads CASSLEGQKPYGYTF. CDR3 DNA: TGTGCCAGCAGTTTAGAAGGACAGAAGCCCTATGGCTACACCTTC.

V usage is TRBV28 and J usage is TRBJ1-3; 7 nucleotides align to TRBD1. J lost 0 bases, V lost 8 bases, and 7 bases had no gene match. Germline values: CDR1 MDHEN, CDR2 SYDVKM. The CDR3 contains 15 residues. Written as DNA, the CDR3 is TGTGCCAGCGGGGACAGCCAATTCTCTGGAAACACCATATATTTT. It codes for CASGDSQFSGNTIYF.

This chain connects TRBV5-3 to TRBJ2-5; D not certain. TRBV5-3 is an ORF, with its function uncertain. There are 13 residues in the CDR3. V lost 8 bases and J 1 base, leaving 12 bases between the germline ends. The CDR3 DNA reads TGTGCCAGCAGCCGGTGGGGCCAAGAGACCCAGTACTTC. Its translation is CASSRWGQETQYF.

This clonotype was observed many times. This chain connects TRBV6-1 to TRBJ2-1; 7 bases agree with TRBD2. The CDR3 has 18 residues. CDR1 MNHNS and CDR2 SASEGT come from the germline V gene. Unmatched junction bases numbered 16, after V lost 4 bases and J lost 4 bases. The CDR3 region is CASSVGMTSGAGYNEQFF. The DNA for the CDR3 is TGTGCCAGCAGTGTAGGGATGACCTCTGGAGCGGGATACAATGAGCAGTTCTTC.